These 15 T cell receptor beta chains originate from one sample sequenced in a study of T cells in Graves' hyperthyroidism and ophthalmopathy. It was RNA transcripts that yielded the amplified TCR beta CDR3 regions. Primed by the HTBI set, a first-round RT-PCR was run on the TCR CDR3. TCRdb re-called the multiplex PCR reads with MiXCR, one entry per CDR3 protein. The table includes roughly 640,000 distinct CDR3 sequences, about a sixth detected once. Sequencing input: blood. These receptors were collected from a middle-aged woman with Graves' ophthalmopathy.

This clonotype was detected only a few times. The rearrangement uses TRBV6-2 or TRBV6-3 and TRBJ1-2; no clear D gene. Trimming shortened V by 2 bases and J by 4 bases, and 11 bases separated the two germline ends. CDR3 size: 14 residues. Germline assignment: CDR1 MNHEY and CDR2 SVGEGT. The CDR3 region has the DNA TGTGCCAGCAGTTACGAGGGTGACGGCTATGGCTACACCTTC. It encodes CASSYEGDGYGYTF.

This clonotype showed up just a few times. This chain uses TRBV19 with TRBJ1-5; no firm D call. Per the germline V gene, CDR1 is LNHDA and CDR2 is SQIVND (reference sequence). V lost 4 bases to trimming and J lost 4 bases, with 14 bases between them. The CDR3 is 15 residues long. The CDR3 sequence is CASSTPLAPNQPQHF. The CDR3 DNA reads TGTGCCAGTAGTACCCCCTTGGCACCTAATCAGCCCCAGCATTTT.

This clonotype was seen a few times. The chain couples TRBV7-6 to TRBJ2-5; TRBD2 aligns across 9 bases. Germline V lookup: CDR1 SGHVS, CDR2 FNYEAQ. V lost 0 bases to trimming and J lost 2 bases; unmatched junction nucleotides: 7. This CDR3 is built from 17 residues. The CDR3 is CASSLAASGAAQETQYF. The CDR3 nucleotides read TGTGCCAGCAGCTTAGCGGCTAGCGGGGCTGCACAAGAGACCCAGTACTTC.

V and J are TRBV27 and TRBJ2-3; 9 bases agree with TRBD2. Germline V gives CDR1 MNHEY, CDR2 SMNVEV (reference sequence). Losses at the gene ends were 1 base for V and 1 base for J; bases not matched to a gene: 6. This CDR3 has 17 residues. The CDR3 DNA reads TGTGCCAGCAGTTTATTGCGGGGGGGGGCTGGCACAGATACGCAGTATTTT. This gives the protein CASSLLRGGAGTDTQYF.

This clonotype was found a few times. This chain joins TRBV9 and TRBJ1-2; weak D call: TRBD1 (5 bases). Germline CDR1 is SGDLS and CDR2 is YYNGEE. The CDR3 totals 13 residues. V was shortened by 2 bases and J by 8 bases, with 13 bases between the two germline ends. This chain's CDR3 is CASSVDTASGYTF. CDR3 in DNA: TGTGCCAGCAGCGTGGACACGGCTTCGGGCTACACCTTC.

This chain links TRBV7-8 with TRBJ1-2; TRBD1 aligns across 12 bases. Germline CDR1 SGHVS, CDR2 FQNEAQ. With 3 bases clipped from V and 4 bases from J, the junction kept 6 bases outside the gene matches. CDR3 length: 16 residues. Written as DNA, the CDR3 is TGTGCCAGCAGCTTCTCCGGGACAGGGGGCTTCTATGGCTACACCTTC. Translating gives CASSFSGTGGFYGYTF.

As concerns this clonotype: No conserved phenylalanine or tryptophan ends this CDR3, so it is likely a read error. The CDR3 spells CAISFSGRSYEQYL. CDR3 bases: TGTGCCATCAGCTTTAGCGGGAGGTCCTACGAGCAGTACTTA. The rearrangement uses TRBV10-3 and TRBJ2-7, with TRBD2 identical over 10 bases. This CDR3 comprises 14 residues. The germline CDR1 and CDR2 sequences are ENHRY and SYGVKD. V lost 6 bases to trimming and J lost 1 base; unmatched junction nucleotides: 3.

The chain has TRBV6-5 and TRBJ1-1; 7 bases are shared with TRBD1. V shed 2 bases, J shed 4 bases, and the junction held 13 bases outside the gene matches. The CDR3 length is 17 residues. CDR1 MNHEY and CDR2 SVGAGI come from the germline V gene. CDR3 amino acids: CASSYGTSGGSGTEAFF. The CDR3 region has the DNA TGTGCCAGCAGTTACGGCACCTCAGGGGGTAGTGGCACTGAAGCTTTCTTT.

The sample holds many counts of this clonotype. The genes are TRBV11-2 and TRBJ2-3; possible D gene TRBD2, 6 bases. V gave up 5 bases and J gave up 7 bases, with 10 bases separating them. This CDR3 is built from 12 residues. CDR1 and CDR2 (germline): SGHAT, FQNNGV. Here the CDR3 DNA reads TGTGCCAGCAGCCCGGGGGTACATACGCAGTATTTT. Translating gives CASSPGVHTQYF.

This clonotype was detected a few times. The chain uses TRBV7-2 and TRBJ2-7, with TRBD1 as a possible D gene (7 bases). Germline V gene sequence: CDR1 SGHTA, CDR2 FQGNSA. The CDR3 runs 13 residues. Between the trimmed V and J ends, which lost 4 bases and 4 bases, there was a span of 11 bases. The CDR3 spells CASSSAGGYEQYF. The CDR3 nucleotides read TGTGCCAGCAGCTCGGCAGGGGGGTACGAGCAGTACTTC.

This clonotype was recorded at least ten times. The chain is built from TRBV7-3 and TRBJ2-6; TRBD1 might be the D (6 bases). The V end was cut by 5 bases, the J end by 2 bases, with 13 bases between. CDR3 length equals 16 residues. Germline CDR1 and CDR2: SGHTA and FQGTGA. In DNA form, the CDR3 reads TGTGCCAGCAGCCGAAAGGGGACACCTGGGGCCAACGTCCTGACTTTC. Its protein is CASSRKGTPGANVLTF.

The chain joins TRBV24-1 to TRBJ1-5; unclear D gene. The V end lost 2 bases, the J end lost 3 bases, and 13 bases lay between the germline ends. Germline-derived CDR1 and CDR2 are KGHDR and SFDVKD. This CDR3 region has 16 residues. As DNA, the CDR3 is TGTGCCACCAGTGATTCGGCAGGACGCGACAATCAGCCCCAGCATTTT. Its translation: CATSDSAGRDNQPQHF.

This clonotype was recorded a few times. J is TRBJ2-2 and V is TRBV27, with 9 bases fitting TRBD2. CDR1 and CDR2 (germline): MNHEY, SMNVEV (reference sequence). This CDR3 is built from 16 residues. Trimming cost V 6 bases and J 4 bases; bases outside gene matches: 9. Here the CDR3 DNA reads TGTGCCAGCAGAATAGCGGGAGATTCCATCACCGGGGAGCTGTTTTTT. This codes for CASRIAGDSITGELFF.

The V gene is TRBV5-1, the J gene TRBJ1-2; tentative D call: TRBD1 (5 bases). Germline-derived CDR1 and CDR2 are SGHRS and YFSETQ. Trimming took 0 bases from V and 3 from J, leaving 9 bases between them. The CDR3 contains 14 residues. The CDR3, as DNA: TGCGCCAGCAGCTTGGAGGAGGGGCACTATGGCTACACCTTC. Amino acid sequence: CASSLEEGHYGYTF. Using reference TRBV5-1 and TRBJ1-2 for the parts outside the CDR3, the full variable domain is KAGVTQTPRYLIKTRGQQVTLSCSPISGHRSVSWYQQTPGQGLQFLFEYFSETQRNKGNFPGRFSGRQFSNSRSEMNVSTLELGDSALYLCASSLEEGHYGYTFGSGTRLTVV.

J is TRBJ2-5 and V is TRBV7-9; no clear D gene. CDR3 size: 14 residues. Germline CDR1 is SEHNR and CDR2 is FQNEAQ (reference sequence). V lost 1 base, J lost 7 bases, and 13 bases lay in between. CDR3 nucleotides: TGTGCCAGCAGCTTAGAAAGGCCCCCGGGGACCCAGTACTTC. This codes for CASSLERPPGTQYF.